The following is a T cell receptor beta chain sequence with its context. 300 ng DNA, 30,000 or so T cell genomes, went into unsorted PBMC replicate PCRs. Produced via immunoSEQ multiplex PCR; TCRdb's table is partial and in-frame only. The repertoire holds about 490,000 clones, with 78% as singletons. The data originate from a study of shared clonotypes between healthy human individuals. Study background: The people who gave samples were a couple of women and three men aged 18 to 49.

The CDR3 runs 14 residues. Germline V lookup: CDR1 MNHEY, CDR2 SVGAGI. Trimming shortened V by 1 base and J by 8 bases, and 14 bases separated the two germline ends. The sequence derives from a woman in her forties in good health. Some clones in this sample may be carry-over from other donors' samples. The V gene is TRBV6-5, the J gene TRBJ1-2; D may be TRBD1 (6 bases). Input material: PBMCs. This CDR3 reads CASSYLTGSRGYTF. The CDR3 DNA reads TGTGCCAGCAGTTACTTGACAGGTTCTCGAGGCTACACCTTC.